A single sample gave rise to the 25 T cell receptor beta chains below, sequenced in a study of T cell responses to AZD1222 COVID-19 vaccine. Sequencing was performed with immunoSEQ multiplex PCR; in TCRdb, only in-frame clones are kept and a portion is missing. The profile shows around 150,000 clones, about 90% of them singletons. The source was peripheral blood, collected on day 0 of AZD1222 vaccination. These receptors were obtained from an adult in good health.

The CDR3 reads CASSVAFPLVVGDFYGYTF. The CDR3 DNA follows: TGTGCCAGCAGCGTAGCTTTCCCCCTCGTTGTGGGGGACTTTTATGGCTACACCTTC. The chain links TRBV9 to TRBJ1-2; the D gene is possibly TRBD1 (5 bases). Germline loops: CDR1 SGDLS, CDR2 YYNGEE. The ends were cut back, 0 bases at V and 5 bases at J, with 26 bases in the middle. The CDR3 is 19 residues long.

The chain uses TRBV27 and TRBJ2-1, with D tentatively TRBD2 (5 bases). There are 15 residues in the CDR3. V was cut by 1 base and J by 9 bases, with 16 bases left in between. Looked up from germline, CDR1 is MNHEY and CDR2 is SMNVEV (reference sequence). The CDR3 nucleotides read TGTGCCAGCAGTTTATTTGGTATCCGGAGCGGTGAGCAGTTCTTC. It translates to CASSLFGIRSGEQFF.

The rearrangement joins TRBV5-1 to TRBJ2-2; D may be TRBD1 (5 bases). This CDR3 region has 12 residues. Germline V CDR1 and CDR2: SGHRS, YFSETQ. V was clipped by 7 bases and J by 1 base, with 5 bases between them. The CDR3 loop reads CASGQNTGELFF. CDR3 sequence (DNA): TGCGCCAGCGGACAGAACACCGGGGAGCTGTTTTTT.

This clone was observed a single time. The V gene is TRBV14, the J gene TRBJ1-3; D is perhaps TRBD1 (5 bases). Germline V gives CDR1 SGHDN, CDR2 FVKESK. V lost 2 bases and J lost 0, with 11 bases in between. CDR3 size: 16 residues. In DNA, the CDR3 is TGTGCCAGCAGCCAAACCGGGGGTTTCTCTGGAAACACCATATATTTT. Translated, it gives CASSQTGGFSGNTIYF.

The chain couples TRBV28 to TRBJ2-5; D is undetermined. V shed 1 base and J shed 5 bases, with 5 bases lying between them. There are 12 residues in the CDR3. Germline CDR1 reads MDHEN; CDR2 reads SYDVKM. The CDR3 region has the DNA TGTGCCAGCAGTTTATCTTGGGAGACCCAGTACTTC. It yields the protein CASSLSWETQYF. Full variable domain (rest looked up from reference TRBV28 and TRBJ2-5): DVKVTQSSRYLVKRTGEKVFLECVQDMDHENMFWYRQDPGLGLRLIYFSYDVKMKEKGDIPEGYSVSREKKERFSLILESASTNQTSMYLCASSLSWETQYFGPGTRLLVL.

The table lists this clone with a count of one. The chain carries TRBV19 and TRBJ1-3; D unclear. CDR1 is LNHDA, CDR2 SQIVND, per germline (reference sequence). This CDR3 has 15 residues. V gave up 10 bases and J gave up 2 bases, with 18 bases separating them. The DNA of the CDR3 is TGTGCCACCGCGGGGAGCAGAAGTCCTGGAAACACCATATATTTT. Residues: CATAGSRSPGNTIYF.

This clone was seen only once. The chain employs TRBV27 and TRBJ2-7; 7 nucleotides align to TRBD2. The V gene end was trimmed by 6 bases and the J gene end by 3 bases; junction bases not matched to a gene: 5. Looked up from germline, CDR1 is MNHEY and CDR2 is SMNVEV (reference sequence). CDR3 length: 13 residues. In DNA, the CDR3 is TGTGCCAGCAGAGCGGGATCAGTCTACGAGCAGTACTTC. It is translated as CASRAGSVYEQYF.

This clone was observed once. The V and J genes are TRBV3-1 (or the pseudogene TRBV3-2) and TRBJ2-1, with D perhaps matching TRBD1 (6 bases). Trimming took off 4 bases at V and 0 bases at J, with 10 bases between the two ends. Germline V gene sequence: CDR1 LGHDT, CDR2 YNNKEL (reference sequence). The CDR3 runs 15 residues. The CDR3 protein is CASSPGHFSYNEQFF. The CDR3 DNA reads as TGTGCCAGCAGCCCGGGACACTTCTCCTACAATGAGCAGTTCTTC.

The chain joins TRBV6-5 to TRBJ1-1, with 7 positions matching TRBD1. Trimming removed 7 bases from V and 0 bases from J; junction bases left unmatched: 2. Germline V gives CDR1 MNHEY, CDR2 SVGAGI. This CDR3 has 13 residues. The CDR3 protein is CASNRGVNTEAFF. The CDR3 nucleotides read TGTGCCAGCAACAGGGGTGTGAACACTGAAGCTTTCTTT.

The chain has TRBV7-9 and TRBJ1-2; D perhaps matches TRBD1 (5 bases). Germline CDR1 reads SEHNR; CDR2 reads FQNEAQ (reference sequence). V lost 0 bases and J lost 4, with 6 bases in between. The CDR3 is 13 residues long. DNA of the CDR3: TGTGCCAGCAGCTTAGCTGGGGCCTATGGCTACACCTTC. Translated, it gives CASSLAGAYGYTF.

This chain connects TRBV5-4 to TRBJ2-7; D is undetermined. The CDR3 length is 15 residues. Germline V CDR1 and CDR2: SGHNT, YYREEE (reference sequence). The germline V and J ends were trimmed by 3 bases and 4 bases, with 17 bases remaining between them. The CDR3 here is CASSYGSSSLYEQYF. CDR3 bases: TGTGCCAGCAGCTACGGATCTTCCTCCTTATACGAGCAGTACTTC.

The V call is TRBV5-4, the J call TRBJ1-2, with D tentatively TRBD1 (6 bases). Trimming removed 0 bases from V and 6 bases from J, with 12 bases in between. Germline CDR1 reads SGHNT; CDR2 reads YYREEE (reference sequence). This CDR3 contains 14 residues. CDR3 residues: CASSLGGGYDGYTF. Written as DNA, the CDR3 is TGTGCCAGCAGCTTGGGTGGGGGCTATGATGGCTACACCTTC.

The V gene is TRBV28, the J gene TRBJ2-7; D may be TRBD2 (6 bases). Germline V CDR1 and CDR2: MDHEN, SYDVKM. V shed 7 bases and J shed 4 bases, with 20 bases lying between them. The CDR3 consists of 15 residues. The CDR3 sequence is CASTNGGVQAYEQYF. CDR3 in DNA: TGTGCCAGCACCAATGGAGGGGTACAGGCGTACGAGCAGTACTTC.

CDR3: CASSGSANYGYTF. For the CDR3, the DNA is TGTGCCAGCAGTGGTTCTGCTAACTATGGCTACACCTTC. The chain links TRBV27 to TRBJ1-2; D is undetermined. The germline gives CDR1 MNHEY, CDR2 SMNVEV (reference sequence). There are 13 residues in the CDR3. V was clipped by 5 bases and J by 0 bases, with 7 bases between them.

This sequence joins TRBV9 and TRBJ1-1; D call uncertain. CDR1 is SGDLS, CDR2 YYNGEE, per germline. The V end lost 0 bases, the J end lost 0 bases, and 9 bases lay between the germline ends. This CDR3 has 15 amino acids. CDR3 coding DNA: TGTGCCAGCAGCGTAGAGGGCAGTATGAACACTGAAGCTTTCTTT. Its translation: CASSVEGSMNTEAFF.

The CDR3 coding sequence is TGCGCCAGCAGCCAGAGAGACCGGTCTGACTATGGCTACACCTTC. As protein: CASSQRDRSDYGYTF. The chain combines TRBV4-3 with TRBJ1-2; D is unresolved. The CDR3 contains 15 residues. The V end was cut by 3 bases, the J end by 3 bases, with 14 bases between. CDR1 is LGHNA and CDR2 is YSLEER in the germline V gene.

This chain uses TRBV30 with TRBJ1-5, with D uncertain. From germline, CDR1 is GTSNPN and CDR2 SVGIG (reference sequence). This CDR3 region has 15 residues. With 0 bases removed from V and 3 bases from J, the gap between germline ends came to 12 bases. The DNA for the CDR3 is TGTGCCTGGAGTGTACGCAGTACTTCCAATCAGCCCCAGCATTTT. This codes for CAWSVRSTSNQPQHF.

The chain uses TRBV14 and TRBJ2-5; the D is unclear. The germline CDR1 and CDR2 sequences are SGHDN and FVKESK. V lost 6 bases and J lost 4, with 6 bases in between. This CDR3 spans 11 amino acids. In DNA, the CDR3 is TGTGCCAGCAGATTCGGAGAGACCCAGTACTTC. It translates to CASRFGETQYF.

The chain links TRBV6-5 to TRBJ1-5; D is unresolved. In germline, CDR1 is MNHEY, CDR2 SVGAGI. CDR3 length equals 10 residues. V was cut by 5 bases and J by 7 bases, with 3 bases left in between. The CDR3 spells CASSRQPQHF. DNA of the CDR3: TGTGCCAGCAGTCGCCAGCCCCAGCATTTT.

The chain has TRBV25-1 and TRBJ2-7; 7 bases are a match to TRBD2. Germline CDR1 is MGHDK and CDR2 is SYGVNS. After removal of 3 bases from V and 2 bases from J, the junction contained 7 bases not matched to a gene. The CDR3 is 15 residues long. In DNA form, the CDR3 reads TGTGCCAGCAGTGAGGCGGCTAGCGGAACCTACGAGCAGTACTTC. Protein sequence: CASSEAASGTYEQYF.

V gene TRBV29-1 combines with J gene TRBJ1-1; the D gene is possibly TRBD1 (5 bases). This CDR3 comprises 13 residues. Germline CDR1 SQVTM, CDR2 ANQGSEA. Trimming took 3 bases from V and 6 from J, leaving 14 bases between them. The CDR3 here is CSVEDLPGPEAFF. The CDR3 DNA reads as TGCAGCGTTGAGGATTTACCGGGACCTGAAGCTTTCTTT.

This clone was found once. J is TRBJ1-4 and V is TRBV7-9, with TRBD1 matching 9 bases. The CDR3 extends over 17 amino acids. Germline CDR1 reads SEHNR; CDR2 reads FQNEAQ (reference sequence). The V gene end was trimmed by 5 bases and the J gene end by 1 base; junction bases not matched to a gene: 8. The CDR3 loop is CASSPRQGEVTNEKLFF. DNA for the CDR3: TGTGCCAGCAGCCCCCGACAGGGGGAGGTAACTAATGAAAAACTGTTTTTT.

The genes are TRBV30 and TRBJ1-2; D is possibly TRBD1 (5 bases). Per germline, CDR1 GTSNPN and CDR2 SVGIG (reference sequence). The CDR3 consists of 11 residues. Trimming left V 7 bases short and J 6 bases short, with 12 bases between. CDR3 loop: CASPQGNGYTF. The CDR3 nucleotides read TGTGCCTCACCTCAGGGAAATGGCTACACCTTC. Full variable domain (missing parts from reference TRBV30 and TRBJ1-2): SQTIHQWPATLVQPVGSPLSLECTVEGTSNPNLYWYRQAAGRGLQLLFYSVGIGQISSEVPQNLSASRPQDRQFILSSKKLLLSDSGFYLCASPQGNGYTFGSGTRLTVV.

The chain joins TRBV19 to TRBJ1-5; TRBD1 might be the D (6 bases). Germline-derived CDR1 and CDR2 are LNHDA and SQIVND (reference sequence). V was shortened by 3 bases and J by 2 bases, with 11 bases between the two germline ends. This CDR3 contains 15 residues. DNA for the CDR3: TGTGCCAGTAGTATCAGGGGTTGGGGCAATCAGCCCCAGCATTTT. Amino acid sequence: CASSIRGWGNQPQHF.

CDR3 loop: CASSPLTGEDTEAFF. CDR3 in DNA: TGTGCCAGCAGTCCCCTGACAGGAGAAGACACTGAAGCTTTCTTT. The V call is TRBV6-5, the J call TRBJ1-1, with a weak D call TRBD1 (6 bases). V was shortened by 5 bases and J by 3 bases, with 16 bases between the two germline ends. The CDR3 has 15 residues. Germline CDR1 MNHEY, CDR2 SVGAGI.